Following are 8 T cell receptor beta chains from one sample sequenced in a study of blood T cell repertoires in COVID-19. Sequencing was performed with immunoSEQ multiplex PCR; in TCRdb, only in-frame clones are kept and a portion is missing. The sample lists 95,000 to 110,000 clones, 80% to 85% occurring once. The sequenced sample consisted of peripheral blood. The receptor set was obtained from an older man with acute or convalescent COVID-19.

For this clone: The same CDR3 can be traced to other DNA sequences in this sample. The V and J genes are TRBV5-1 and TRBJ2-3; D is perhaps TRBD1 (6 bases). CDR1 is SGHRS, CDR2 YFSETQ, per germline. This CDR3 is built from 14 residues. The V end was cut by 7 bases, the J end by 2 bases, with 14 bases between. CDR3 in amino acids: CASSPDSPTDTQYF. DNA of the CDR3: TGCGCCAGCTCCCCGGACAGCCCCACAGATACGCAGTATTTT.

The chain combines TRBV9 with TRBJ2-1; 11 bases line up with TRBD2. This CDR3 has 16 amino acids. Unmatched junction bases numbered 2, after V lost 2 bases and J lost 1 base. Germline V lookup: CDR1 SGDLS, CDR2 YYNGEE. The CDR3 is CASSVSGGASYNEQFF. The CDR3 DNA is TGTGCCAGCAGCGTTAGCGGGGGGGCTTCCTACAATGAGCAGTTCTTC.

The rearrangement links TRBV19 to TRBJ1-4, with 10 bases that match TRBD1. From germline, CDR1 is LNHDA and CDR2 SQIVND (reference sequence). This CDR3 is built from 14 residues. The V segment lost 7 bases and the J segment 8 bases; nucleotides outside the gene matches: 7. The CDR3 region is CASTSGTGVEKLFF. CDR3 bases: TGTGCCAGTACTAGTGGGACAGGGGTCGAAAAACTGTTTTTT.

The chain carries TRBV19 and TRBJ2-1, with 7 nucleotides matching TRBD2. Germline CDR1 and CDR2: LNHDA and SQIVND (reference sequence). CDR3 size: 15 residues. V gave up 5 bases and J gave up 7 bases; unmatched junction bases: 11. The CDR3 here is CASSPGLRKENEQFF. The CDR3 region has the DNA TGTGCCAGTAGTCCGGGACTACGCAAGGAAAATGAGCAGTTCTTC. Using reference TRBV19 and TRBJ2-1 for the parts outside the CDR3, the full variable domain is DGGITQSPKYLFRKEGQNVTLSCEQNLNHDAMYWYRQDPGQGLRLIYYSQIVNDFQKGDIAEGYSVSREKKESFPLTVTSAQKNPTAFYLCASSPGLRKENEQFFGPGTRLTVL.

V usage is TRBV19 and J usage is TRBJ1-3, with D maybe TRBD1 (6 bases). CDR3 size: 15 residues. The germline V gene has CDR1 LNHDA and CDR2 SQIVND (reference sequence). V lost 10 bases and J 0 bases, leaving 16 bases between the germline ends. Here the CDR3 DNA reads TGTGCCACCACCTCCGGGACACTCTCTGGAAACACCATATATTTT. Its protein is CATTSGTLSGNTIYF.

The chain links TRBV9 to TRBJ2-1, with TRBD2 matching 8 bases. Germline trimming cut 4 bases from V and 1 base from J; bases unmatched to any gene: 10. CDR3 length: 17 amino acids. Germline lookup yields CDR1 SGDLS and CDR2 YYNGEE. CDR3 protein: CASSTFIGTSSYNEQFF. CDR3 in DNA: TGTGCCAGCAGCACCTTTATAGGGACTAGTTCCTACAATGAGCAGTTCTTC.

The rearrangement uses TRBV29-1 and TRBJ1-2; TRBD1 agrees at 7 bases. The junction had 11 bases not matched to a gene; V was cut back by 6 bases and J by 4 bases. This CDR3 has 14 residues. Germline-derived CDR1 and CDR2 are SQVTM and ANQGSEA. The CDR3 loop reads CSVARQGDSYGYTF. For the CDR3, the DNA is TGCAGCGTCGCCCGACAGGGAGATAGCTATGGCTACACCTTC. Drawing the rest from reference TRBV29-1 and TRBJ1-2, the complete variable domain is SAVISQKPSRDICQRGTSLTIQCQVDSQVTMMFWYRQQPGQSLTLIATANQGSEATYESGFVIDKFPISRPNLTFSTLTVSNMSPEDSSIYLCSVARQGDSYGYTFGSGTRLTVV.

The chain joins TRBV12-3 or TRBV12-4 to TRBJ2-7; TRBD1 matches at 7 bases. J lost 3 bases, V lost 6 bases, and 5 bases had no gene match. The CDR3 sequence is 13 residues long. The CDR3 region is CASRSRDSYEQYF. DNA for the CDR3: TGTGCCAGCAGAAGCCGGGACAGCTACGAGCAGTACTTC.